What follows are 3 T cell receptor beta chains derived from one specimen sequenced in a study of blood T cell repertoires in COVID-19. Sequencing was performed with immunoSEQ multiplex PCR; in TCRdb, only in-frame clones are kept and a portion is missing. The table records 150,000 to 200,000 clones, around 80% of them present only once. The specimen sequenced was PBMCs or T cells enriched from blood (not recorded which). The receptors come from a man aged 45-65 years who had recovered from COVID-19.

V and J are TRBV4-3 and TRBJ1-2; D possibly corresponds to TRBD1 (5 bases). The V gene lost 0 bases and the J gene lost 8 bases, with 13 bases spanning the gap. CDR1 and CDR2 (germline): LGHNA, YSLEER. This CDR3 is built from 14 residues. Here the CDR3 DNA reads TGCGCCAGCAGCCAAGATCTAGGACAACGGGGCTACACCTTC. It translates to CASSQDLGQRGYTF.

The V call is TRBV6-1, the J call TRBJ1-5, with a possible D match to TRBD1 (6 bases). The V and J ends lost 2 bases and 9 bases respectively, with 14 bases between them. The germline gives CDR1 MNHNS, CDR2 SASEGT. The CDR3 has 14 amino acids. The CDR3 DNA reads as TGTGCCAGCAGTGAATTAACCCCGGACAGGCCCCAGCATTTT. Amino acids: CASSELTPDRPQHF.

The sample holds one count of this clone. This chain connects TRBV4-1 to TRBJ2-4, with a weak D call TRBD2 (5 bases). CDR1 MGHRA and CDR2 YSYEKL come from the germline V gene. The CDR3 has 14 residues. The V gene lost 4 bases and the J gene lost 1 base, with 8 bases spanning the gap. This CDR3 reads CASSPSGAKNIQYF. DNA of the CDR3: TGCGCCAGCAGCCCTTCGGGGGCCAAAAACATTCAGTACTTC.